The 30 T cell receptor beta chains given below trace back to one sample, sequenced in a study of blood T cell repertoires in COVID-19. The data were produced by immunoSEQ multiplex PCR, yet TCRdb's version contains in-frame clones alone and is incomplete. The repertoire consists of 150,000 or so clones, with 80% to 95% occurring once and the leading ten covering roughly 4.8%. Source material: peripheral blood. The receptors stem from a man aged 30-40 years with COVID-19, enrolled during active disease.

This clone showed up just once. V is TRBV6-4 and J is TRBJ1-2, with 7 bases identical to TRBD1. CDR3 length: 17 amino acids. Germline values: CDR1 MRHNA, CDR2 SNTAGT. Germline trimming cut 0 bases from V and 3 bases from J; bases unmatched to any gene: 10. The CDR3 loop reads CASSDSGGTDYHYGYTF. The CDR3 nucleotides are TGTGCCAGCAGTGACTCGGGTGGGACAGACTACCACTATGGCTACACCTTC.

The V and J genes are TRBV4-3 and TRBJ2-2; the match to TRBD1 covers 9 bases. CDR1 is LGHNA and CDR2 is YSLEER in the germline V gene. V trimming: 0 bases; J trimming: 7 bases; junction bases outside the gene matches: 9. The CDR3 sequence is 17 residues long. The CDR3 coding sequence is TGCGCCAGCAGCCAAGAGTCGGACAGGGGATTCGGCGGGGAGCTGTTTTTT. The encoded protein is CASSQESDRGFGGELFF.

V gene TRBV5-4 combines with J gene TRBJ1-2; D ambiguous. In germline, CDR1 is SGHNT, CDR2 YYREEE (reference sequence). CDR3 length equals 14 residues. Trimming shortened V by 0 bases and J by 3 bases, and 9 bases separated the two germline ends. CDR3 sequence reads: CASSLARSDYGYTF. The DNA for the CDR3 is TGTGCCAGCAGCTTGGCCCGCAGCGACTATGGCTACACCTTC.

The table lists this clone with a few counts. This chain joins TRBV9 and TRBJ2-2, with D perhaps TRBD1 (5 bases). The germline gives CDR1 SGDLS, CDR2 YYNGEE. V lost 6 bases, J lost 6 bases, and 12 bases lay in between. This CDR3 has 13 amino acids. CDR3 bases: TGTGCCAGCACCGCGACAGACGCCGGGGAGCTGTTTTTT. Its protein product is CASTATDAGELFF.

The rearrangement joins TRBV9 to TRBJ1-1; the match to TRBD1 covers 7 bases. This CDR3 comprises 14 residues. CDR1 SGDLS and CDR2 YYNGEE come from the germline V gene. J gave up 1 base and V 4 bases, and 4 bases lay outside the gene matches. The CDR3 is CASSPWDRNTEAFF. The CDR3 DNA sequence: TGTGCCAGCAGCCCATGGGACAGGAACACTGAAGCTTTCTTT.

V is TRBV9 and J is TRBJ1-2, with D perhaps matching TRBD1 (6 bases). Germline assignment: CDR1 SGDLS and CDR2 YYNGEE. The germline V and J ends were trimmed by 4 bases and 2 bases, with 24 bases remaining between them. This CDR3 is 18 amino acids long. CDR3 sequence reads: CASSSFSGGQGWNYGYTF. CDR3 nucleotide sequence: TGTGCCAGCAGCTCCTTTTCTGGGGGCCAGGGATGGAACTATGGCTACACCTTC.

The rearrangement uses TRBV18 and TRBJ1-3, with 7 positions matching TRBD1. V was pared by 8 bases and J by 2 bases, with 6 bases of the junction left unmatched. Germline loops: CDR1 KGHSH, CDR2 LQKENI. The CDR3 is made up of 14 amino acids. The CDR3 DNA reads TGTGCCAGCCGCACAGGGGTGACTGGAAACACCATATATTTT. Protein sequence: CASRTGVTGNTIYF.

In nucleotides, the CDR3 is TGTGCCAGCAGCTTAGATCAGAACAGGATCTATGGCTACACCTTC. Protein sequence: CASSLDQNRIYGYTF. The rearrangement joins TRBV11-3 to TRBJ1-2; perhaps TRBD1 as D (5 bases). Germline values: CDR1 SGHNT, CDR2 YENEEA. This CDR3 is built from 15 residues. The germline V and J ends were trimmed by 0 bases and 4 bases, with 12 bases remaining between them.

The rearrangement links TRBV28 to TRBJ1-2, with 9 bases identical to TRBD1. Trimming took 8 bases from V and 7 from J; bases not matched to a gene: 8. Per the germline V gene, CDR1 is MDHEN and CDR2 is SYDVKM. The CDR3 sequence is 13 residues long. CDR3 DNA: TGTGCCAGCGAGACAGGGGGACGACGTGGCTACACCTTC. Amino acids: CASETGGRRGYTF.

The CDR3 nucleotides read TGTGCCACCAGTGATTTAACAACTAACTATGGCTACACCTTC. This translates into CATSDLTTNYGYTF. The chain couples TRBV24-1 to TRBJ1-2, with no clear D. Trimming removed 1 base from V and 0 bases from J, with 5 bases in between. Germline loops: CDR1 KGHDR, CDR2 SFDVKD. This CDR3 is 14 amino acids long.

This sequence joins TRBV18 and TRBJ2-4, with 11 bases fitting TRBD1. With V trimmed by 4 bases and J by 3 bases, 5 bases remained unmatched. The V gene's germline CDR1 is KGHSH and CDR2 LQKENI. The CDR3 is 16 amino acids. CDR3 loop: CASSLLGTGGKNIQYF. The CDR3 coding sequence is TGTGCCAGCTCACTACTCGGGACAGGGGGCAAAAACATTCAGTACTTC.

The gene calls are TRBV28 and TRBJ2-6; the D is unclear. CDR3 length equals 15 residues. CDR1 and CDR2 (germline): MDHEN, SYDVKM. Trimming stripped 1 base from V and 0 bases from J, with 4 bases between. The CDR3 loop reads CASSLYHSGANVLTF. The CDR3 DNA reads TGTGCCAGCAGTTTATATCACTCTGGGGCCAACGTCCTGACTTTC.

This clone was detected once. The CDR3 coding sequence is TGCAGCGTTGAAGATCAGGGGGAAGGAGGGTATGGCTACACCTTC. Its translation is CSVEDQGEGGYGYTF. The chain is built from TRBV29-1 and TRBJ1-2; 7 bases align to TRBD1. This CDR3 has 15 residues. J gave up 5 bases and V 0 bases, and 9 bases lay outside the gene matches. Germline V gene lookup returns CDR1 SQVTM and CDR2 ANQGSEA. Supplemented by reference TRBV29-1 and TRBJ1-2, the full variable domain reads SAVISQKPSRDICQRGTSLTIQCQVDSQVTMMFWYRQQPGQSLTLIATANQGSEATYESGFVIDKFPISRPNLTFSTLTVSNMSPEDSSIYLCSVEDQGEGGYGYTFGSGTRLTVV.

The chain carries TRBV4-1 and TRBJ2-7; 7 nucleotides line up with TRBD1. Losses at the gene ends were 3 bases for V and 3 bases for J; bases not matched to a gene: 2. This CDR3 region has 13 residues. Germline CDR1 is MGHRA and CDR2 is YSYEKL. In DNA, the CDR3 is TGCGCCAGCAGCCACGGACAGGACTACGAGCAGTACTTC. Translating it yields CASSHGQDYEQYF.

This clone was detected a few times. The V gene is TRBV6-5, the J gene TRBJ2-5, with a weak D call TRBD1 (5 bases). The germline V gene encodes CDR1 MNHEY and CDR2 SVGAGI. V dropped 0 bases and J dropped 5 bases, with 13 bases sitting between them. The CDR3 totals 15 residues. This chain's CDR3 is CASSYSGVGSETQYF. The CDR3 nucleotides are TGTGCCAGCAGTTACTCAGGGGTGGGGTCGGAGACCCAGTACTTC.

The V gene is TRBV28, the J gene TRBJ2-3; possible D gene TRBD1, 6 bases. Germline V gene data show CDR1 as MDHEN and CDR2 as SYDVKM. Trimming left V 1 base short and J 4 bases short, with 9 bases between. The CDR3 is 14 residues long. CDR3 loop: CASSLYPGADTQYF. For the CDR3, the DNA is TGTGCCAGCAGTTTATACCCAGGGGCAGATACGCAGTATTTT. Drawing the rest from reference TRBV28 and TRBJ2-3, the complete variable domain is DVKVTQSSRYLVKRTGEKVFLECVQDMDHENMFWYRQDPGLGLRLIYFSYDVKMKEKGDIPEGYSVSREKKERFSLILESASTNQTSMYLCASSLYPGADTQYFGPGTRLTVL.

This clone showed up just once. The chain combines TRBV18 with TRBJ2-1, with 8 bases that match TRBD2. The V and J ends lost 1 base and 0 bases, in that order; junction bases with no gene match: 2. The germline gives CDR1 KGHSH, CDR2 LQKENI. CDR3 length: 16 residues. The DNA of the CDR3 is TGTGCCAGCTCACCACAGCGGGGGAGCTCCTACAATGAGCAGTTCTTC. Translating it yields CASSPQRGSSYNEQFF.

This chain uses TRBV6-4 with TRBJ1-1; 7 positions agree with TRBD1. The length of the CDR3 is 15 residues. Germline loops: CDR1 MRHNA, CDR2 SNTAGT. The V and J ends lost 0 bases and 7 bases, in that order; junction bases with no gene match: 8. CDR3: CASSDSLGGGHEAFF. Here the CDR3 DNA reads TGTGCCAGCAGTGACTCCTTAGGAGGGGGCCATGAAGCTTTCTTT.

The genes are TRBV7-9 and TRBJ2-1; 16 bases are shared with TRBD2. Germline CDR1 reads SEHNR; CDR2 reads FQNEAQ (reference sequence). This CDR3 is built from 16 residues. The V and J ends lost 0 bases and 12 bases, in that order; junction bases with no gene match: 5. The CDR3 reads CASSLAGTSGRVVQFF. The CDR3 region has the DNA TGTGCCAGCAGCTTAGCAGGGACTAGCGGGAGGGTCGTGCAGTTCTTC.

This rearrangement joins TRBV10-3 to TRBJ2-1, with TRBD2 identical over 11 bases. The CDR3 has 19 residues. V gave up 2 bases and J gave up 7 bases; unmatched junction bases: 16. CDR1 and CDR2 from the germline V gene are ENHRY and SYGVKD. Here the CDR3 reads CAISENLPLVAGGYNEQFF. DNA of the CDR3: TGTGCCATCAGTGAGAATCTCCCGCTGGTAGCGGGAGGGTATAATGAGCAGTTCTTC.

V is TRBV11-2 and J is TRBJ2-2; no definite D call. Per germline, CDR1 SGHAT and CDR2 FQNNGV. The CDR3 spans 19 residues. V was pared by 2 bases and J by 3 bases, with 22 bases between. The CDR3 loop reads CASSLLVVARGSYTGELFF. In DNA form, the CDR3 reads TGTGCCAGCAGCTTATTGGTCGTGGCCCGTGGCTCATACACCGGGGAGCTGTTTTTT.

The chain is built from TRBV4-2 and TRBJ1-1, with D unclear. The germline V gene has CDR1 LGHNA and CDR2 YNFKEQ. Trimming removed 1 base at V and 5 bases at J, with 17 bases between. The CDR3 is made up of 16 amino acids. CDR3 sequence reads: CASSQGPGVRNTEAFF. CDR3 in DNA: TGTGCCAGCAGCCAAGGTCCGGGAGTGAGGAATACTGAAGCTTTCTTT.

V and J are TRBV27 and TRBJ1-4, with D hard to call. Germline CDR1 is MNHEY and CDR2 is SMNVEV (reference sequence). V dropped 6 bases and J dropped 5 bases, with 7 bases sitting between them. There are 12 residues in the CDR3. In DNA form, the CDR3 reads TGTGCCAGCAGGAGGTTCAATGAAAAACTGTTTTTT. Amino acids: CASRRFNEKLFF.

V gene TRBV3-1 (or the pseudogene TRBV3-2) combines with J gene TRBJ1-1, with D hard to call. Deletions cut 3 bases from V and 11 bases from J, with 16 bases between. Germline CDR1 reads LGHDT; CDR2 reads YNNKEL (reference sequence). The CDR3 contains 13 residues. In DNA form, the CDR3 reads TGTGCCAGCAGCCAGAACGAACTAGGGAGGGCTTTCTTT. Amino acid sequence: CASSQNELGRAFF.

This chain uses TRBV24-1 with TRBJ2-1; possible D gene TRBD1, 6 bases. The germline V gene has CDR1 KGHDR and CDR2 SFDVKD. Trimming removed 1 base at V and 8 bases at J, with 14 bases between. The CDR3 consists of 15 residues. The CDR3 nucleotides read TGTGCCACCAGTGATTTCGGGACATTTGTCGATGAGCAGTTCTTC. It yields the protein CATSDFGTFVDEQFF.

The CDR3 spells CASSFGTGLTEAFF. CDR3 DNA sequence: TGTGCCAGCAGCTTCGGGACAGGGCTGACTGAAGCTTTCTTT. The chain carries TRBV7-3 and TRBJ1-1, with 9 bases identical to TRBD1. The J segment lost 5 bases and the V segment lost 3 bases, leaving 4 bases of the junction unmatched. The CDR3 extends over 14 amino acids. CDR1 and CDR2 from the germline V gene are SGHTA and FQGTGA.

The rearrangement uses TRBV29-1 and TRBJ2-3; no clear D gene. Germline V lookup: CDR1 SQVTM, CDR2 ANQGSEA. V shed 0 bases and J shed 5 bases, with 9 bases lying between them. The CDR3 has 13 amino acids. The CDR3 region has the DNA TGCAGCGTTGAAGATCGCGAAGTAGATACGCAGTATTTT. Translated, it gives CSVEDREVDTQYF.

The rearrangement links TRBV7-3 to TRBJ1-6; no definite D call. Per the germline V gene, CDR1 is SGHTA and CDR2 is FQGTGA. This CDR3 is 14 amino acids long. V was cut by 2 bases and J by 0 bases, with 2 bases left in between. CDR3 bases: TGTGCCAGCAGCTTACTCTCCTATAATTCACCCCTCCACTTT. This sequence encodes CASSLLSYNSPLHF.

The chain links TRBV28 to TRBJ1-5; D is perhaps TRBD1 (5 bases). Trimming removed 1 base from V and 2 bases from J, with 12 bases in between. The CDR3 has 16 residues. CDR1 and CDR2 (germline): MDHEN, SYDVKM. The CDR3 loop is CASSLYSGGGNQPQHF. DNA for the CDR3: TGTGCCAGCAGTTTATATTCGGGGGGAGGCAATCAGCCCCAGCATTTT.

The CDR3 coding sequence is TGTGCCAGCAGCCCGGGACAGTCTTATGAAAAACTGTTTTTT. Protein: CASSPGQSYEKLFF. This chain connects TRBV3-1 (or the pseudogene TRBV3-2) to TRBJ1-4; 7 nucleotides agree with TRBD1. CDR1 is LGHDT, CDR2 YNNKEL, per germline (reference sequence). V lost 4 bases, J lost 6 bases, and 5 bases stayed unmatched. The CDR3 runs 14 residues.